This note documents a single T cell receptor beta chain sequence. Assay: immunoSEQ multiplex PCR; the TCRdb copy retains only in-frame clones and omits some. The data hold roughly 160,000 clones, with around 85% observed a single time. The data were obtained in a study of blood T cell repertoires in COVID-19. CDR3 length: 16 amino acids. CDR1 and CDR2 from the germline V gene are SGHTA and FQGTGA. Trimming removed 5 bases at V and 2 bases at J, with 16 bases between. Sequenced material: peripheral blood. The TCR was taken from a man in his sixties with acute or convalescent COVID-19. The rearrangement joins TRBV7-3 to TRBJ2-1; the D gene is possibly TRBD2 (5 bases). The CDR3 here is CASSAPGKLPYNEQFF. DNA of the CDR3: TGTGCCAGCAGCGCCCCGGGGAAGCTCCCCTACAATGAGCAGTTCTTC. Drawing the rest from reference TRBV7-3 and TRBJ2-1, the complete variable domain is GAGVSQTPSNKVTEKGKYVELRCDPISGHTALYWYRQSLGQGPEFLIYFQGTGAADDSGLPNDRFFAVRPEGSVSTLKIQRTERGDSAVYLCASSAPGKLPYNEQFFGPGTRLTVL.